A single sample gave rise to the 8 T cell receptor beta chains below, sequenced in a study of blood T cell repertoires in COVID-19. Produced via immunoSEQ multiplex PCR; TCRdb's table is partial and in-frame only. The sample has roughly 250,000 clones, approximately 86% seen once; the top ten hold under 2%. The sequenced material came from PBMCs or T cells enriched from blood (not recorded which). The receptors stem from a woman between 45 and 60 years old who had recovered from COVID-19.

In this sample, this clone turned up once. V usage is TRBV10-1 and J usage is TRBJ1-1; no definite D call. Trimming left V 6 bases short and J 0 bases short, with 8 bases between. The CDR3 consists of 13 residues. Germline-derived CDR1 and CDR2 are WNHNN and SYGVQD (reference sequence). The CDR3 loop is CASSENLNTEAFF. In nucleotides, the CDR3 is TGCGCCAGCAGCGAAAACTTGAACACTGAAGCTTTCTTT.

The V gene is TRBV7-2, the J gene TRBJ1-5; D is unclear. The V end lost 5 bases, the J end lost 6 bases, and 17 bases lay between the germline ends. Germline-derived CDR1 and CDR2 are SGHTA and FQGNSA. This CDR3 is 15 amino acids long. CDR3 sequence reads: CASSLGLGDGQPQHF. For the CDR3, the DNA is TGTGCCAGCAGCCTTGGGCTGGGAGACGGTCAGCCCCAGCATTTT.

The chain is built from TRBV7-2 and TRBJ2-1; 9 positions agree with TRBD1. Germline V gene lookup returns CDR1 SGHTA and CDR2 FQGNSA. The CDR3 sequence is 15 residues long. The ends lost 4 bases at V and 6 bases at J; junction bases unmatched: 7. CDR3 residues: CASSSDPGQGNEQFF. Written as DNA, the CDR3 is TGTGCCAGCAGCTCCGATCCGGGACAGGGCAATGAGCAGTTCTTC.

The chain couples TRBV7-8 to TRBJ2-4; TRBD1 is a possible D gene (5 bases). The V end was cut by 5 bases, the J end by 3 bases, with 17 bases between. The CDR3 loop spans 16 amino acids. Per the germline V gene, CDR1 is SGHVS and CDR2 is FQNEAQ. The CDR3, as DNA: TGTGCCAGCAGCCCCCAGGGTCCCAACGTCAAAAACATTCAGTACTTC. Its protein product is CASSPQGPNVKNIQYF. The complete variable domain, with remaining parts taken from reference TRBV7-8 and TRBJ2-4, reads GAGVSQSPRYKVAKRGQDVALRCDPISGHVSLFWYQQALGQGPEFLTYFQNEAQLDKSGLPSDRFFAERPEGSVSTLKIQRTQQEDSAVYLCASSPQGPNVKNIQYFGAGTRLSVL.

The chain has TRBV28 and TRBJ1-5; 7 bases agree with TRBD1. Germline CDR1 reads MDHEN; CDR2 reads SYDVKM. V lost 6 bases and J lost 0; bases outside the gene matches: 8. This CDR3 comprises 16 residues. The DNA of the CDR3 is TGTGCCAGCAGCTCGACAGGGCGGCGTAGCAATCAGCCCCAGCATTTT. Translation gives CASSSTGRRSNQPQHF.

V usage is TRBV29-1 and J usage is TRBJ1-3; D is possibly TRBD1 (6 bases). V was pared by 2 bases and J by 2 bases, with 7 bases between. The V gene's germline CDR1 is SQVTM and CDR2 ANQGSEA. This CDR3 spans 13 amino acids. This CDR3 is CSVEYRAGNTIYF. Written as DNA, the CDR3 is TGCAGCGTTGAATACAGGGCTGGAAACACCATATATTTT.

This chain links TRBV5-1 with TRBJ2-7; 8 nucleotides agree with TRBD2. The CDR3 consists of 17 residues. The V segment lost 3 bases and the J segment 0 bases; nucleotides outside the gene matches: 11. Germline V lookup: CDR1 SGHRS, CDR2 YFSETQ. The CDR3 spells CASSSTQLAASSYEQYF. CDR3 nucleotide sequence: TGCGCCAGCAGCTCCACCCAACTAGCGGCAAGCTCCTACGAGCAGTACTTC.

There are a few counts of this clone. The CDR3 loop reads CASSLRQGSTGELFF. The CDR3, as DNA: TGCGCCAGCAGCCTCCGACAGGGTAGTACCGGGGAGCTGTTTTTT. The chain employs TRBV4-1 and TRBJ2-2, with TRBD1 identical over 7 bases. The CDR3 spans 15 residues. CDR1 MGHRA and CDR2 YSYEKL come from the germline V gene. V lost 4 bases, J lost 5 bases, and 7 bases stayed unmatched.